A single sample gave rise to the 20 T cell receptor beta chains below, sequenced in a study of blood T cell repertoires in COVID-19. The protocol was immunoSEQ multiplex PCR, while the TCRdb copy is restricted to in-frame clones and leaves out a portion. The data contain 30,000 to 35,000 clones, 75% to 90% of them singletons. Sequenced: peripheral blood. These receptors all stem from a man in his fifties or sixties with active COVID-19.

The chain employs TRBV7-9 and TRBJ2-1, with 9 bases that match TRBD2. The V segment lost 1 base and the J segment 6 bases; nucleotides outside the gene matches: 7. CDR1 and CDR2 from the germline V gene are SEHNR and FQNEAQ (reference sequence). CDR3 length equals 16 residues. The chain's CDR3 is CASSLVAGGPGNEQFF. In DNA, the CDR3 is TGTGCCAGCAGCTTAGTGGCGGGAGGGCCGGGCAATGAGCAGTTCTTC.

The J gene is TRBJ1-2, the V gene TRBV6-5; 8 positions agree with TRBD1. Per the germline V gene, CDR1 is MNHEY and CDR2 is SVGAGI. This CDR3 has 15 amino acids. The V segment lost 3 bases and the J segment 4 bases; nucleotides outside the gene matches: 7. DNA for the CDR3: TGTGCCAGCAGTTATCGTGGACAGGGCCTCTATGGCTACACCTTC. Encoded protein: CASSYRGQGLYGYTF.

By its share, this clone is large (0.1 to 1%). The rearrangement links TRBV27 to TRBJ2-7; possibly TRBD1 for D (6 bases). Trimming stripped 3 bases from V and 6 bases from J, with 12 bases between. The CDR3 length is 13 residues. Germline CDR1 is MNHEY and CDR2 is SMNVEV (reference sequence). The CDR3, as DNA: TGTGCCAGCAGTTTTACAGGGCAGGTCGAGCAGTACTTC. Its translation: CASSFTGQVEQYF.

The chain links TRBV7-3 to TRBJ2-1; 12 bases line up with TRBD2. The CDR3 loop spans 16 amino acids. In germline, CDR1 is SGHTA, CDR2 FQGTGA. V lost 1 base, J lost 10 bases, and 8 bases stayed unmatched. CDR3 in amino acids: CASSLRASGRANEQFF. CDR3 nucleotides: TGTGCCAGCAGCTTAAGGGCTAGCGGGAGGGCAAACGAGCAGTTCTTC.

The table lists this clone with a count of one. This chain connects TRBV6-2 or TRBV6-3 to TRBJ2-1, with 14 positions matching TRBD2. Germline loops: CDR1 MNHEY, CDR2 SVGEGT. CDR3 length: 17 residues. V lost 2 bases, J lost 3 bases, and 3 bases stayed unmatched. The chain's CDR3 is CASSYLGLAGVYNEQFF. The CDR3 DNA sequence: TGTGCCAGCAGTTACCTGGGACTAGCGGGAGTCTACAATGAGCAGTTCTTC.

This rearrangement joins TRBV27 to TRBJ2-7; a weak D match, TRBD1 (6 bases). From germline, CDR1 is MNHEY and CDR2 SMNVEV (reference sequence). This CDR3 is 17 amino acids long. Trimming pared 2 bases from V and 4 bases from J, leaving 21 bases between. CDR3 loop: CASSLMGSAGVGYEQYF. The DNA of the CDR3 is TGTGCCAGCAGTTTAATGGGAAGTGCAGGGGTTGGGTACGAGCAGTACTTC.

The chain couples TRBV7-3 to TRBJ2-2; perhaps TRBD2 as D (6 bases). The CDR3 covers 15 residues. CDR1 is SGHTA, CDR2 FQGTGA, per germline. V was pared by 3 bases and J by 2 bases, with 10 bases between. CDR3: CASSFVGGNTGELFF. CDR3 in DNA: TGTGCCAGCAGCTTTGTGGGAGGCAACACCGGGGAGCTGTTTTTT.

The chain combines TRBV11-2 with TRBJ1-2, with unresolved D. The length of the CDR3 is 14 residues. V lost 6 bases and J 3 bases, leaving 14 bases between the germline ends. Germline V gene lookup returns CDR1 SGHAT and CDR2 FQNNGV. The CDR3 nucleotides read TGTGCCAGCAGGACTAGCGGGAGGTACTATGGCTACACCTTC. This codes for CASRTSGRYYGYTF.

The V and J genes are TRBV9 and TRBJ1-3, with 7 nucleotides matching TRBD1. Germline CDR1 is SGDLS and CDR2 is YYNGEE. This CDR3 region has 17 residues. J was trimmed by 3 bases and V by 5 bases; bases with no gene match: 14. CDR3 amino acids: CASSLDRAPTFGNTIYF. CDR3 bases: TGTGCCAGCAGTTTAGACAGGGCTCCTACCTTTGGAAACACCATATATTTT.

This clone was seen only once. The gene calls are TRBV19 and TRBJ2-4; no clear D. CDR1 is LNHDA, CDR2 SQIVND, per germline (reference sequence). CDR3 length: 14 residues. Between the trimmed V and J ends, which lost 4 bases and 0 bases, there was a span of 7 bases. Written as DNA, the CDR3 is TGTGCCAGTAGTAATCGTTTAGCCAAAAACATTCAGTACTTC. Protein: CASSNRLAKNIQYF.

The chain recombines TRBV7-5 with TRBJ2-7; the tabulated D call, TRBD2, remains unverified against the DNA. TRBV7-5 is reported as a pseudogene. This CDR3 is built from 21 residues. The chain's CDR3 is CVRSLTPWTSGLIPRAYEQYF. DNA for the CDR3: TGTGTCAGAAGCTTAACCCCCTGGACTAGCGGGCTAATACCCAGGGCTTACGAGCAGTACTTC.

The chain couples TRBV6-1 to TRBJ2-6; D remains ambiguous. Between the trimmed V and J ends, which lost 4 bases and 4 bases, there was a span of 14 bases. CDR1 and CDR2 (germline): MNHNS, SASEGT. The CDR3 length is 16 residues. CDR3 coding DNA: TGTGCCAGCAGTGTGGGCACCGAACCCGGGGCCAACGTCCTGACTTTC. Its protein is CASSVGTEPGANVLTF.

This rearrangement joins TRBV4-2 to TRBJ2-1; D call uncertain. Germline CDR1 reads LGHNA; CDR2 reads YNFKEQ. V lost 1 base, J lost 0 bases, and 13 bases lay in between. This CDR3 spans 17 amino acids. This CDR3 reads CASSQAAASSSYNEQFF. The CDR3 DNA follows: TGTGCCAGCAGCCAAGCCGCCGCGTCTAGCTCCTACAATGAGCAGTTCTTC.

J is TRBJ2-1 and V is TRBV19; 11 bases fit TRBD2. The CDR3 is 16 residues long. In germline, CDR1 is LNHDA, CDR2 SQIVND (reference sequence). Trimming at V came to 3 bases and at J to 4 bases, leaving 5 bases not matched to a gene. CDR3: CASSMGLAGGYNEQFF. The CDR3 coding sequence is TGTGCCAGTAGTATGGGGCTAGCGGGAGGATACAATGAGCAGTTCTTC. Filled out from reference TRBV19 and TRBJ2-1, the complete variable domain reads DGGITQSPKYLFRKEGQNVTLSCEQNLNHDAMYWYRQDPGQGLRLIYYSQIVNDFQKGDIAEGYSVSREKKESFPLTVTSAQKNPTAFYLCASSMGLAGGYNEQFFGPGTRLTVL.

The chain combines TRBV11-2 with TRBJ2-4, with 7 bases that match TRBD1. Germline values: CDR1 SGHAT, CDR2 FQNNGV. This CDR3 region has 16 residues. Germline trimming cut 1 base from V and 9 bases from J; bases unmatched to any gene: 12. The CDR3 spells CASSLGPGGGQSIQYF. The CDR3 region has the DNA TGTGCCAGCAGCTTAGGTCCAGGGGGTGGCCAGAGCATTCAGTACTTC.

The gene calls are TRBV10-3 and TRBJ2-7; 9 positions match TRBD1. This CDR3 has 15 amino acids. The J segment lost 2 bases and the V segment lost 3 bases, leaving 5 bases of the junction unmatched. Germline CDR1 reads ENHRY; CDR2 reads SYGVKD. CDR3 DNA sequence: TGTGCCATCAGTGATAAGGGACAGGGACCCTACGAGCAGTACTTC. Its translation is CAISDKGQGPYEQYF.

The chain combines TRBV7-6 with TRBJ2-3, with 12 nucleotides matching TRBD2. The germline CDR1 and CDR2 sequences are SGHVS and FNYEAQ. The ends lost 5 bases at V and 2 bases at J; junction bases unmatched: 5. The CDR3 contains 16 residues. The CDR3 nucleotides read TGTGCCAGCAGCCTGAGACTAGCGGGAGCCACAGATACGCAGTATTTT. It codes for CASSLRLAGATDTQYF.

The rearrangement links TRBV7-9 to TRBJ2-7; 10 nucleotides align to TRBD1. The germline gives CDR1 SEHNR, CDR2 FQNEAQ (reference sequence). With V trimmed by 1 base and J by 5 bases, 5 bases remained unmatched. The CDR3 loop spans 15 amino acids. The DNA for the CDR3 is TGTGCCAGCAGCTTAGGGGGGACAGGGGCCAACGAGCAGTACTTC. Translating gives CASSLGGTGANEQYF.

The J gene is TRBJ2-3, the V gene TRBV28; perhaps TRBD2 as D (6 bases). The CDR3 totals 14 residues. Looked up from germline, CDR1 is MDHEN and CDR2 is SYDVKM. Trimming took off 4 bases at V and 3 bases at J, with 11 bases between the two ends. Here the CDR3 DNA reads TGTGCCAGCAGTTCGGGGGACCGTACAGATACGCAGTATTTT. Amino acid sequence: CASSSGDRTDTQYF.

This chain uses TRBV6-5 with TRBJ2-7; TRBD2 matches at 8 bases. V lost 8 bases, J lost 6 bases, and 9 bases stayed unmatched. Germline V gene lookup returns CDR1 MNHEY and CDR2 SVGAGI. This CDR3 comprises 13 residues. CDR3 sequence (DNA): TGTGCCAGCCAGGAGCGGGAGCTGCGCGAGCAGTACTTC. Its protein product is CASQERELREQYF.